The source of this TCR beta chain is a study of blood T cell repertoires in COVID-19. V was pared by 2 bases and J by 2 bases, with 10 bases between. The CDR3 totals 14 residues. CDR1 is SGHRS and CDR2 is YFSETQ in the germline V gene. This study enrolled people aged about 18 to 100 from 20 to 25 US geographic areas. Sequencing used immunoSEQ multiplex PCR; TCRdb keeps in-frame clones, though not all of them. Counted here are 340,000 or so clones, about 86% occurring once; the ten biggest clones make up approximately 4.4%. The chain uses TRBV5-1 and TRBJ1-1; unclear D gene. This receptor was obtained from a middle-aged woman with acute COVID-19. The sequenced material came from PBMCs or T cells enriched from blood (not recorded which). The CDR3 coding sequence is TGCGCCAGCAGCTTAATACAGTTTAACACTGAAGCTTTCTTT. Protein: CASSLIQFNTEAFF.